This record concerns one TCR beta chain sequence. Its antigen has not been determined. Qualities for individual bases were not recorded, and no much larger clone is one base off. This record belongs to a study of PD-1 blockade in classical Hodgkin lymphoma (dated by TCRdb to 2018 to 2021). For the study in its entirety: Nivolumab dosing was 3 mg/kg intravenously every 2 weeks, continuing until either disease progression or unacceptable toxicity. The study used TCR beta sequencing and CyTOF to define a peripheral blood immune signature of response to PD-1 blockade in classical Hodgkin lymphoma. Overall study outcomes, separate from this receptor: Diversity was lower in patients who began nivolumab less than 1 year after ASCT, so these patients were left out of later analyses to avoid confounding by immune reconstitution. A significant rise by C4D1 was seen in CD4+ but not CD8+ TCR diversity (p=0.0027 vs p=0.16), with the rise being most apparent in complete responders (p=0.02). Trial patients with a complete response had baseline diversity similar to that of newly diagnosed patients, while partial responders and progressors had significantly lower diversity. The study was restricted to a single clinical trial cohort, and the causes of repertoire differences, possibly disease activity or prior therapy, were left undefined. Baseline TCR diversity was reported to be lower in newly diagnosed patients than in healthy donors and to be lower still in relapsed/refractory patients.

The meaning of the sample's time point label: cycle 1 day 1 (C1D1), immediately before nivolumab initiation. Every trial patient had relapsed following autologous stem cell transplantation, and prior brentuximab vedotin exposure was what differed among cohorts A, B and C. A total of approximately 51 patients with relapsed/refractory classical Hodgkin lymphoma made up the trial cohort, and each patient's best overall response was complete response, partial response or progressive disease. Single-agent nivolumab was administered to trial patients in the multi-cohort phase II CheckMate 205 trial. Best overall response was determined by an independent review committee according to the 2007 International Working Group response criteria. Trial PBMCs were collected immediately before nivolumab initiation (C1D1) and during therapy at cycle 2 day 1 and cycle 4 day 1. Peripheral blood was collected in 8 mL Vacutainer Cell Preparation Tubes, from which PBMCs were isolated by centrifugation and then cryopreserved.

The Qiagen DNeasy kit was used to extract genomic DNA both from unsorted PBMCs and from the negatively selected CD4+ and CD8+ fractions. Using primers that anneal to V and J segments, immunoSEQ multiplex PCR amplified the TCR beta CDR3 regions. Amplification bias was minimized using a synthetic immune receptor repertoire, and residual bias was removed computationally after sequencing. As for the authors' bioinformatics: Custom Python scripts were used to quantify repertoire diversity as the Shannon entropy index. Unsorted, CD4+ and CD8+ repertoires were analyzed separately, except for combined analyses in which CD4+ and CD8+ sequences were merged in silico. A clone was considered expanded if an increase in frequency of at least 2-fold after treatment relative to C1D1 was found, and a pseudocount of 0.5 was applied to clones undetected at baseline. Singleton clones were defined as clones with 0 or 1 copy at C1D1, and non-singleton clones were defined as clones with 2 or more copies. Clones expanded in unsorted samples were labelled as CD4+, CD8+ or unknown by matching protein sequences in sorted samples from the same patient. Wilcoxon tests on paired samples were used to test changes in diversity from C1D1 to C4D1. TCRdb's version of the immuneACCESS table is confined to in-frame rearrangements and falls short of the full clone set. An unresolved V gene accounts for under half of the shortfall where checked; the remainder is of unknown origin. Clone size and the V and J calls come from that table; the DNA yielded D and trimming. The sample contains under 95,000 clones, around 93% of them found a single time. The ten largest clones take up 8% of the sample.

CDR1 SGHTA and CDR2 FQGTGA are derived from the germline V gene. The CDR3 runs 19 residues from the cysteine to the phenylalanine. The retained sequence is limited to the CDR3, 57 bases, with the frame set at the first base. After removal of 5 bases from V and 4 bases from J, the junction retains 17 bases not matched to a gene. The sequence was obtained from a human donor with classical Hodgkin lymphoma. The chain employs TRBV7-3 and TRBJ2-3; TRBD2 fits 11 bases in the junction. The specimen was peripheral blood mononuclear cells (PBMCs), collected at baseline. The CDR3 is CASSPQRGSGRASADTQYF. The nucleotide sequence reads TGTGCCAGCAGCCCCCAGCGTGGTAGCGGGAGGGCATCGGCAGATACGCAGTATTTT.